Below, 27 T cell receptor beta chains from the same sample are listed, as sequenced in a study of OX40 agonist ivuxolimab in advanced cancers. Generated by immunoSEQ multiplex PCR, the TCRdb table keeps only in-frame clones and is missing some. The top ten clones hold 3% to 4% of a sample with roughly 60,000 clones, over 80% of them seen once. The starting material was CD4+ or CD8+ T cells sorted from blood, obtained in a trial of the OX40 agonist ivuxolimab. These receptors all come from an adult with an advanced solid tumor such as melanoma, head and neck, liver or kidney cancer.

V and J are TRBV5-1 and TRBJ2-3; 12 bases match TRBD2. CDR3 length: 18 residues. Germline V gives CDR1 SGHRS, CDR2 YFSETQ. V trimming: 0 bases; J trimming: 1 base; junction bases outside the gene matches: 6. This CDR3 is CASSLGARLAGGTDTQYF. Written as DNA, the CDR3 is TGCGCCAGCAGCTTGGGGGCTAGACTAGCGGGAGGCACAGATACGCAGTATTTT.

V is TRBV29-1 and J is TRBJ1-2; no clear D. The CDR3 sequence is 12 residues long. Deletions cut 2 bases from V and 4 bases from J, with 8 bases between. CDR1 is SQVTM, CDR2 ANQGSEA, per germline. CDR3 in amino acids: CSVEIRSYGYTF. In nucleotides, the CDR3 is TGCAGCGTTGAAATCCGATCCTATGGCTACACCTTC.

This chain joins TRBV5-4 and TRBJ2-5; a weak D match, TRBD1 (6 bases). The DNA matches TRBJ2-7 better at its end, which makes the J call doubtful. The CDR3 covers 13 residues. CDR1 is SGHNT, CDR2 YYREEE, per germline (reference sequence). CDR3 residues: CASSLWGLYEQYF. CDR3 in DNA: TGTGCCAGCAGCTTGTGGGGGCTCTACGAGCAGTACTTC.

J is TRBJ2-7 and V is TRBV6-6, with a weak D call TRBD2 (6 bases). Germline CDR1 reads MNHNY; CDR2 reads SVGAGI (reference sequence). V gave up 2 bases and J gave up 2 bases, with 10 bases separating them. The CDR3 spans 14 residues. This chain's CDR3 is CASSYRDLTYEQYF. CDR3 DNA sequence: TGTGCCAGCAGTTACCGGGACTTAACCTACGAGCAGTACTTC.

The chain links TRBV6-6 to TRBJ1-2; D remains unclear. The germline CDR1 and CDR2 sequences are MNHNY and SVGAGI (reference sequence). The CDR3 has 16 amino acids. V lost 2 bases and J 1 base, leaving 14 bases between the germline ends. The CDR3 sequence: CASSYPQSGDNYGYTF. CDR3 sequence (DNA): TGTGCCAGCAGTTACCCACAGTCCGGGGATAACTATGGCTACACCTTC.

This clone was seen just once. This sequence joins TRBV28 and TRBJ2-2; D unresolved. The CDR3 has 14 amino acids. V lost 3 bases to trimming and J lost 7 bases, with 12 bases between them. Germline CDR1 reads MDHEN; CDR2 reads SYDVKM. In DNA form, the CDR3 reads TGTGCCAGCAGTTTCGCGACATCTTACGGGGAGCTGTTTTTT. This encodes CASSFATSYGELFF.

This chain uses TRBV11-3 with TRBJ1-3; 12 nucleotides align to TRBD1. Germline values: CDR1 SGHNT, CDR2 YENEEA. CDR3 length equals 16 residues. The junction had 6 bases not matched to a gene; V was cut back by 6 bases and J by 3 bases. CDR3 in DNA: TGTGCCAGCAGGGCCGGGACAGGGGGCCGTGGAAACACCATATATTTT. Amino acid sequence: CASRAGTGGRGNTIYF.

This chain links TRBV28 with TRBJ1-4; D gene uncertain. The CDR3 has 14 residues. Looked up from germline, CDR1 is MDHEN and CDR2 is SYDVKM. Trimming shortened V by 6 bases and J by 4 bases, and 12 bases separated the two germline ends. The CDR3 region is CASSRTDGNEKLFF. CDR3 bases: TGTGCCAGCAGCCGAACGGACGGTAATGAAAAACTGTTTTTT.

This chain links TRBV28 with TRBJ2-5, with 8 bases fitting TRBD2. V dropped 3 bases and J dropped 2; count of bases not matched to a gene: 5. The germline CDR1 and CDR2 sequences are MDHEN and SYDVKM. The CDR3 contains 15 residues. CDR3 coding DNA: TGTGCCAGCAGTTTTACTAGCGGTGCTCAAGAGACCCAGTACTTC. This codes for CASSFTSGAQETQYF.

The chain joins TRBV7-2 to TRBJ2-1, with TRBD1 matching 10 bases. CDR3 size: 15 residues. The junction had 8 bases not matched to a gene; V was cut back by 5 bases and J by 7 bases. Germline V lookup: CDR1 SGHTA, CDR2 FQGNSA. CDR3 bases: TGTGCCAGCAGCCGCGGGACAGGGGAAAAGAATGAGCAGTTCTTC. Amino acid sequence: CASSRGTGEKNEQFF.

This clone occurred once. A junction end diverges from the germline sequence, so it may reflect a read error. V gene TRBV7-8 combines with J gene TRBJ2-2, with D perhaps TRBD2 (7 bases). Germline V lookup: CDR1 SGHVS, CDR2 FQNEAQ. This CDR3 spans 15 amino acids. The CDR3 bases are TGTGCCAGCAGCCGCGGGGGCAGGTTCACCCGGGAGCTGTTTTTT. Its translation is CASSRGGRFTRELFF.

The V gene is TRBV28, the J gene TRBJ2-2; D is uncertain. Per the germline V gene, CDR1 is MDHEN and CDR2 is SYDVKM. Trimming took off 6 bases at V and 0 bases at J, with 8 bases between the two ends. CDR3 size: 14 residues. The CDR3 reads CASRSFSNTGELFF. The CDR3 coding sequence is TGTGCCAGCAGATCCTTTTCGAACACCGGGGAGCTGTTTTTT.

The chain recombines TRBV2 with TRBJ2-7, with 7 nucleotides matching TRBD1. The CDR3 contains 14 residues. Germline V gene lookup returns CDR1 SNHLY and CDR2 FYNNEI. V trimming: 0 bases; J trimming: 6 bases; junction bases outside the gene matches: 5. CDR3 nucleotides: TGTGCCAGCAGTGAAGCGCAGGACAGGACCGAGCAGTACTTC. Its protein is CASSEAQDRTEQYF.

The chain couples TRBV6-5 to TRBJ1-2, with D unclear. The CDR3 covers 13 residues. V lost 6 bases and J lost 4, with 12 bases in between. CDR1 and CDR2 from the germline V gene are MNHEY and SVGAGI. The CDR3 DNA is TGTGCCAGCAGCCCCGACGGTTTCTATGGCTACACCTTC. Amino acid sequence: CASSPDGFYGYTF.

The V gene is TRBV19, the J gene TRBJ1-2; D call uncertain. The CDR3 consists of 12 residues. Trimming shortened V by 10 bases and J by 8 bases, and 17 bases separated the two germline ends. Germline CDR1 is LNHDA and CDR2 is SQIVND (reference sequence). In DNA form, the CDR3 reads TGTGCCACCGGGCAGGTGGTGTGGGGCTACACCTTC. Amino acids: CATGQVVWGYTF.

This chain joins TRBV11-2 and TRBJ2-3; tentative D call: TRBD1 (5 bases). Germline V gene lookup returns CDR1 SGHAT and CDR2 FQNNGV. The CDR3 spans 17 residues. V was cut by 5 bases and J by 1 base, with 19 bases left in between. CDR3 DNA sequence: TGTGCCAGCAGCCACTTATTAGGGGAAGAGGGCACAGATACGCAGTATTTT. It encodes CASSHLLGEEGTDTQYF.

The V gene is TRBV4-1, the J gene TRBJ1-1; D unresolved. V shed 4 bases and J shed 11 bases, with 17 bases lying between them. The CDR3 runs 13 residues. CDR1 is MGHRA and CDR2 is YSYEKL in the germline V gene. CDR3 nucleotides: TGCGCCAGCAGCCGTGAAGGTCGACGTGAGGCTTTCTTT. Translation: CASSREGRREAFF.

The chain has TRBV28 and TRBJ2-3, with 7 bases that match TRBD2. The CDR3 has 16 amino acids. Germline V gives CDR1 MDHEN, CDR2 SYDVKM. With V trimmed by 5 bases and J by 2 bases, 10 bases remained unmatched. The CDR3 sequence is CASSTFYGRYTDTQYF. The DNA for the CDR3 is TGTGCCAGCAGTACCTTTTACGGGAGGTACACAGATACGCAGTATTTT.

This clone was counted a single time. This chain uses TRBV28 with TRBJ1-5; D may be TRBD1 (6 bases). This CDR3 contains 16 residues. The germline CDR1 and CDR2 sequences are MDHEN and SYDVKM. V lost 6 bases and J lost 0, with 15 bases in between. The CDR3 sequence: CASSFTGLDSNQPQHF. CDR3 bases: TGTGCCAGCAGCTTTACAGGGTTGGATAGCAATCAGCCCCAGCATTTT. Supplemented by reference TRBV28 and TRBJ1-5, the full variable domain reads DVKVTQSSRYLVKRTGEKVFLECVQDMDHENMFWYRQDPGLGLRLIYFSYDVKMKEKGDIPEGYSVSREKKERFSLILESASTNQTSMYLCASSFTGLDSNQPQHFGDGTRLSIL.

V usage is TRBV28 and J usage is TRBJ2-1; D unresolved. Trimming shortened V by 2 bases and J by 4 bases, and 9 bases separated the two germline ends. The CDR3 loop spans 14 amino acids. CDR1 and CDR2 (germline): MDHEN, SYDVKM. CDR3 DNA: TGTGCCAGCAGTTTAGGGGTGGGTTACAATGAGCAGTTCTTC. Translating it yields CASSLGVGYNEQFF. Using reference TRBV28 and TRBJ2-1 for the parts outside the CDR3, the full variable domain is DVKVTQSSRYLVKRTGEKVFLECVQDMDHENMFWYRQDPGLGLRLIYFSYDVKMKEKGDIPEGYSVSREKKERFSLILESASTNQTSMYLCASSLGVGYNEQFFGPGTRLTVL.

The chain uses TRBV7-3 and TRBJ2-5, with 8 bases fitting TRBD2. Germline V gene sequence: CDR1 SGHTA, CDR2 FQGTGA. The V gene end was trimmed by 5 bases and the J gene end by 4 bases; junction bases not matched to a gene: 6. This CDR3 is 14 amino acids long. The CDR3 spells CASSPGRASETQYF. DNA for the CDR3: TGTGCCAGCAGCCCCGGGAGGGCCTCAGAGACCCAGTACTTC. Filled out from reference TRBV7-3 and TRBJ2-5, the complete variable domain reads GAGVSQTPSNKVTEKGKYVELRCDPISGHTALYWYRQSLGQGPEFLIYFQGTGAADDSGLPNDRFFAVRPEGSVSTLKIQRTERGDSAVYLCASSPGRASETQYFGPGTRLLVL.

This sequence joins TRBV2 and TRBJ2-7, with 7 bases aligning to TRBD2. Germline V gene lookup returns CDR1 SNHLY and CDR2 FYNNEI. The V and J ends lost 2 bases and 3 bases, in that order; junction bases with no gene match: 4. The CDR3 extends over 14 amino acids. The CDR3 DNA follows: TGTGCCAGCAGTGAACACGGGGAGGGCTACGAGCAGTACTTC. As protein: CASSEHGEGYEQYF. Variable domain in full (rest from reference TRBV2 and TRBJ2-7): EPEVTQTPSHQVTQMGQEVILRCVPISNHLYFYWYRQILGQKVEFLVSFYNNEISEKSEIFDDQFSVERPDGSNFTLKIRSTKLEDSAMYFCASSEHGEGYEQYFGPGTRLTVT.

The rearrangement uses TRBV7-2 and TRBJ2-5, with D perhaps matching TRBD2 (6 bases). CDR3 length: 15 amino acids. Per germline, CDR1 SGHTA and CDR2 FQGNSA. Trimming cost V 1 base and J 1 base, with 10 bases left between them. In DNA, the CDR3 is TGTGCCAGCAGCTTAGGTGGGGGGTTCCAAGAGACCCAGTACTTC. As protein: CASSLGGGFQETQYF.

The chain joins TRBV28 to TRBJ1-4; no clear D. Germline assignment: CDR1 MDHEN and CDR2 SYDVKM. This CDR3 region has 13 residues. V was clipped by 6 bases and J by 8 bases, with 13 bases between them. CDR3 sequence (DNA): TGTGCCAGCAGCCAGGAGGGAAAGGAAAAACTGTTTTTT. This codes for CASSQEGKEKLFF.

The chain has TRBV6-1 and TRBJ1-1; 7 positions match TRBD1. CDR1 is MNHNS and CDR2 is SASEGT in the germline V gene. This CDR3 spans 15 amino acids. V shed 4 bases and J 0 bases; nucleotides not matched to a gene: 5. The CDR3 reads CASSGPGTVNTEAFF. The CDR3 DNA reads as TGTGCCAGCAGTGGACCCGGGACAGTGAACACTGAAGCTTTCTTT.

The V and J genes are TRBV6-1 and TRBJ1-1, with a possible D match to TRBD1 (6 bases). Germline values: CDR1 MNHNS, CDR2 SASEGT. The CDR3 totals 14 residues. V dropped 3 bases and J dropped 4 bases, with 12 bases sitting between them. CDR3 amino acids: CASSDRGAGTEAFF. In DNA, the CDR3 is TGTGCCAGCAGTGATCGGGGGGCTGGCACTGAAGCTTTCTTT.

V gene TRBV5-1 combines with J gene TRBJ2-5; 16 bases map to TRBD2. Germline trimming cut 3 bases from V and 4 bases from J; bases unmatched to any gene: 3. CDR3 size: 16 residues. The germline V gene has CDR1 SGHRS and CDR2 YFSETQ. CDR3 amino acids: CASSSGLAGGPETQYF. CDR3 sequence (DNA): TGCGCCAGCAGCTCGGGACTAGCGGGAGGGCCAGAGACCCAGTACTTC.